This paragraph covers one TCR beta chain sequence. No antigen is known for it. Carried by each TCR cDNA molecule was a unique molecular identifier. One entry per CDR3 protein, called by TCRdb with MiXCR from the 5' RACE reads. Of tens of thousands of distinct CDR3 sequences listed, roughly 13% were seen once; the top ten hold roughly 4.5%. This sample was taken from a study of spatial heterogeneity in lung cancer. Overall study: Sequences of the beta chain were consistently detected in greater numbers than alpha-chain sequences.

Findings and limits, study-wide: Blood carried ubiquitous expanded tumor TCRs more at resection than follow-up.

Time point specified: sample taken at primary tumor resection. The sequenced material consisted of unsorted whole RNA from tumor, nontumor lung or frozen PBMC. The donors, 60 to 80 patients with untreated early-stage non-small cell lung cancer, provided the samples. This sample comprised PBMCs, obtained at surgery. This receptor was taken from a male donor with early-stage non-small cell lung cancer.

CDR3 DNA: TGTGCCAGCACCGGGGGGGGGCCCGCAAACATTCAGTACTTC. It translates to CASTGGGPANIQYF. The chain is built from TRBV6-5 and TRBJ2-4; 8 bases match TRBD2. The germline gives CDR1 MNHEY, CDR2 SVGAGI. The V gene end was trimmed by 7 bases and the J gene end by 6 bases; junction bases not matched to a gene: 8. The CDR3 runs 14 residues.